This T cell receptor (beta chain) was found in a study of blood T cell repertoires in COVID-19. Study details: Samples of COVID-19 (acute and convalescent) were obtained from the United States, Italy and Spain. Sources were T cells, B-cell-depleted T cells, or PBMCs; the material itself was cDNA or gDNA.

In the original analysis: Amplifying reference gene primers gave estimates of nucleated cell counts. Assay used: immunoSEQ multiplex PCR; TCRdb lists only in-frame clones, some missing. The V and J calls and the clone size are those of that table, but D and trimming were determined from the DNA. The sample has some 180,000 clones; 65% to 85% are singletons. Seattle-derived patients entered the study during active infection and were followed longitudinally. The sequenced material came from peripheral blood. The sequence was obtained from a woman between 40 and 50 years old with COVID-19, enrolled during active disease.

The CDR3 DNA reads as TGTGCCACCGGGAGGGTCTACAATGAGCAGTTCTTC. It encodes CATGRVYNEQFF. This chain links TRBV24-1 with TRBJ2-1, with TRBD2 matching over 7 bases. Trimming cost V 9 bases and J 3 bases; bases outside gene matches: 1. Germline-derived CDR1 and CDR2 are KGHDR and SFDVKD. The CDR3 covers 12 residues.